This is a list of T cell receptor beta chains from one sample in a study of PD-1 blockade in mismatch repair-deficient tumors. Antigens of these TCRs are unknown. Sequencing used immunoSEQ multiplex PCR; TCRdb keeps in-frame clones, though not all of them. The data show about 9,200 clones, about 90% seen once. The starting material was cells cultured in vitro, obtained from a patient treated with pembrolizumab. The source is an adult with mismatch repair-deficient cancer. The CDR3 runs from the conserved cysteine through the conserved F or W. Each record gives: D gene, clone size, J gene, V gene, CDR3 DNA, CDR3 protein. The D gene is left open where the match is weak. Clone size is stated in some rows and not others, as once, few, many or a class when expanded.

>NA|NA|TRBJ1-1|TRBV7-6
TGTGCCAGCAGCTTTATGGCAGGGGCTGAAGCTTTCTTT
CASSFMAGAEAFF
>NA|NA|TRBJ1-1|TRBV28
TGTGCCAGCAGCCCAGCAATGAACACTGAAGCTTTCTTT
CASSPAMNTEAFF
>NA|NA|TRBJ1-1|TRBV28
TGTGCCAGCAGTTTATCTCACGGGGGCCCCCGGGACACTGAAGCTTTCTTT
CASSLSHGGPRDTEAFF
>NA|NA|TRBJ1-1|TRBV27
TGTGCCAGCAATGCCCTGGGCACTGAAGCTTTCTTT
CASNALGTEAFF
>NA|NA|TRBJ2-1|TRBV5-1
TGCGCCAGCAGCCCAACTCCGGACAGAAGCTCCTACAATGAGCAGTTCTTC
CASSPTPDRSSYNEQFF
>TRBD1|NA|TRBJ2-3|TRBV7-3
TGTGCCAGCAGCTCCCGGGACAGGGGGCAAAGAGATACGCAGTATTTT
CASSSRDRGQRDTQYF
>TRBD1|NA|TRBJ1-2|TRBV5-1
TGCGCCAGCACGCAACAGGGGGCGGTTGGCTACACCTTC
CASTQQGAVGYTF
>NA|once|TRBJ2-7|TRBV28
TGTGCCAGCAGCTTACCAGGAGGGGAGCAGTACTTC
CASSLPGGEQYF
>TRBD1|once|TRBJ2-7|TRBV28
TGTGCCAGCAAAGTGACAGGGCGCTACGAGCAGTACTTC
CASKVTGRYEQYF
>NA|once|TRBJ1-2|TRBV9
TGTGCCAGCAGCACCGTCAAAGGAACACCCGGGACATTAAATTCCCTCACTAACTATGGCTACACCTTC
CASSTVKGTPGTLNSLTNYGYTF
>NA|NA|TRBJ2-3|TRBV5-1
TGCGCCAGCAGTGGTGAGCGTACGCAGTATTTT
CASSGERTQYF
>NA|NA|TRBJ1-2|TRBV19
TGTGCCAGTAGTTTCCAGGGGATATACTATGGCTACACCTTC
CASSFQGIYYGYTF
>TRBD2|NA|TRBJ2-7|TRBV9
TGTGCCAGCAGCGTAGTGGCGGGAGCGGGCGACGAGCAGTACTTC
CASSVVAGAGDEQYF
>NA|NA|TRBJ2-3|TRBV7-2
TGTGCCAGCAGCCGGACTCCACCCAGTGAGCAGTATTTT
CASSRTPPSEQYF
>NA|NA|TRBJ1-2|TRBV28
TGTGCCAGCACCAGCGCAGGGAAGGGCTACACCTTC
CASTSAGKGYTF
>NA|NA|TRBJ2-7|TRBV6-5
TGTGCCAGCAGTTACTCAAGAGGCGAGCAGTACTTC
CASSYSRGEQYF
>TRBD1|NA|TRBJ1-2|TRBV27
TGTGCCAGCAGTTTATTGGGCGAGGGACAGGGGTACTATGGCTACACCTTC
CASSLLGEGQGYYGYTF
>TRBD2|NA|TRBJ2-1|TRBV7-8
TGTGCCAGCAGCTCTACGGGACTAGCGGGACACTCCTACAATGAGCAGTTCTTC
CASSSTGLAGHSYNEQFF
>NA|NA|TRBJ1-3|TRBV11-3
TGTGCCAGCAGCTCCGGAGGAAACACCATATATTTT
CASSSGGNTIYF
>NA|NA|TRBJ1-1|TRBV5-1
TGCGCCAGCAGCTTGAGGTGGGGCACTGAAGCTTTCTTT
CASSLRWGTEAFF
>NA|NA|TRBJ1-1|TRBV29-1
TGCAGCGTTGGGAGACAGGTCGCCCGGACTGAAGCTTTCTTT
CSVGRQVARTEAFF
>NA|NA|TRBJ2-1|TRBV5-5
TGTGCCAGCAGCTATACAGACAATGAGCAGTTCTTC
CASSYTDNEQFF
>NA|NA|TRBJ1-2|TRBV28
TGTGCCAGCACCCTAGGGGGGAGGAACGGCTACACCTTC
CASTLGGRNGYTF
>TRBD1|NA|TRBJ2-3|TRBV6-1
TGTGCCAGCTGGGGACAGGGGGAAACTAATACGCAGTATTTT
CASWGQGETNTQYF
>NA|NA|TRBJ2-3|TRBV11-3
TGTGCCAGCAGCTCGAGGGGTATTCGGATGGATACGCAGTATTTT
CASSSRGIRMDTQYF
>NA|NA|TRBJ2-1|TRBV15
TGTGCCACCAGCAGTGAAGGCAGGGGTGGGCAGTTCTTC
CATSSEGRGGQFF
>NA|NA|TRBJ2-1|TRBV30
TGTGCCTGGAGTAGAGGAACTGGGGAGCAGTTCTTC
CAWSRGTGEQFF
>TRBD1|NA|TRBJ2-2|TRBV7-3
TGTGCCAGCAGCTTTACAGGGGATGCCGGGGAGCTGTTTTTT
CASSFTGDAGELFF
>NA|NA|TRBJ2-2|TRBV19
TGTGCCAGTAGGACACAGGCTGGGGAGCTGTTTTTT
CASRTQAGELFF
>NA|once|TRBJ1-1|TRBV28
TGTGCCAGCAGTTTAGGACGGATGAACACTGAAGCTTTCTTT
CASSLGRMNTEAFF
>NA|NA|TRBJ2-3|TRBV11-3
TGTGCCAGCAGCTTAGGGACTCGAGGAAGCACAGATACGCAGTATTTT
CASSLGTRGSTDTQYF
>TRBD1|NA|TRBJ1-1|TRBV27
TGTGCCAGCAGTTTTCTAGGGGGCCGTAGTGGCACTGAAGCTTTCTTT
CASSFLGGRSGTEAFF
>TRBD2|NA|TRBJ2-5|TRBV5-8
TGTGCCAGCAGCTTGGCCGTCCTAGCGGCCTCCGGACGGGAGACCCAGTACTTC
CASSLAVLAASGRETQYF
>TRBD1|NA|TRBJ2-7|TRBV27
TGTGCCAGCAGGACTTACAGGGGCCACGAGCAGTACTTC
CASRTYRGHEQYF
>NA|NA|TRBJ1-2|TRBV30
TGTGCCTGGAGTGTAGTAGGGCCCAGAGGGGATGGCTACACCTTC
CAWSVVGPRGDGYTF
>TRBD1|NA|TRBJ1-1|TRBV10-2
TGCGCCAGCGGACGAGGACAGGAGAGTGAAGCTTTCTTT
CASGRGQESEAFF
>TRBD2|NA|TRBJ2-3|TRBV5-1
TGCGCCAGCAGCTTGACTAGCGGGAGGGCAGATACGCAGTATTTT
CASSLTSGRADTQYF
>NA|NA|TRBJ2-5|TRBV11-1
TGTGCCAGCAGCCCGTTCAGGGGGACCCAGTACTTC
CASSPFRGTQYF
>NA|few|TRBJ1-1|TRBV28
TGTGCCAGCAGTATTACAATACAGGACAGGAACACTGAAGCTTTCTTT
CASSITIQDRNTEAFF
>NA|NA|TRBJ1-1|TRBV2
TGTGCCAGCAGTGATTTCTCGGGAACTGAAGCTTTCTTT
CASSDFSGTEAFF
>TRBD2|few|TRBJ2-7|TRBV6-1
TGTGCCACCCTAGGACTAGTCCCTTCCTACGAGCAGTACTTC
CATLGLVPSYEQYF
>TRBD1|NA|TRBJ2-5|TRBV6-1
TGTGCCAGCAGTGAAGGACAGGGTGGACGGGAGACCCAGTACTTC
CASSEGQGGRETQYF
>TRBD2|NA|TRBJ2-1|TRBV28
TGTGCCAGCACCCCCGGGGGGGGGACTAGCGGGAGTAGGACCTACAATGAGCAGTTCTTC
CASTPGGGTSGSRTYNEQFF
>TRBD1|few|TRBJ2-7|TRBV5-1
TGCGCCAGCAGCTTGGACGCAGGGGGAAACTACGAGCAGTACTTC
CASSLDAGGNYEQYF